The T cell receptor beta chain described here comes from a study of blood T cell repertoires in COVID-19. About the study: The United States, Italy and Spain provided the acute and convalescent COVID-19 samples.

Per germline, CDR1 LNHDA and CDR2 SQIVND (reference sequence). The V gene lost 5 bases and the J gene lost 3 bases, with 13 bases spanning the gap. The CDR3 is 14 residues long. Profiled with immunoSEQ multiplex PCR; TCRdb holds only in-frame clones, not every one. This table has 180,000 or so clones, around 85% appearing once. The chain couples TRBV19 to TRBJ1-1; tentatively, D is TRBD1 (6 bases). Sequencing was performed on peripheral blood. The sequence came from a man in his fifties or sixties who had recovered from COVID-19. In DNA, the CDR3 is TGTGCCAGTAGTGGTGGACAGAGGGACACTGAAGCTTTCTTT. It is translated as CASSGGQRDTEAFF. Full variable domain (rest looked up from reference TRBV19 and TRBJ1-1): DGGITQSPKYLFRKEGQNVTLSCEQNLNHDAMYWYRQDPGQGLRLIYYSQIVNDFQKGDIAEGYSVSREKKESFPLTVTSAQKNPTAFYLCASSGGQRDTEAFFGQGTRLTVV.